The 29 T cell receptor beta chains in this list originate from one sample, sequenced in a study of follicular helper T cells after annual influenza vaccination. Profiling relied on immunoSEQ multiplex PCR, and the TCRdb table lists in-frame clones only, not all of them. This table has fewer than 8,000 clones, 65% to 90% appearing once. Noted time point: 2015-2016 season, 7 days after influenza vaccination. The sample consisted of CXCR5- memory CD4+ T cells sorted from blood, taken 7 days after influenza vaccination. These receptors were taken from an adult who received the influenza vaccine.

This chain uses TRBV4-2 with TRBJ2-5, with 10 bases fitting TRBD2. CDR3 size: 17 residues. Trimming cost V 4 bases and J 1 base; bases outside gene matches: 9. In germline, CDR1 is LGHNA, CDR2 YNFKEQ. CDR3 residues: CASSPSRTSGFQETQYF. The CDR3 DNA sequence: TGTGCCAGCAGCCCAAGCAGGACTAGCGGTTTCCAAGAGACCCAGTACTTC.

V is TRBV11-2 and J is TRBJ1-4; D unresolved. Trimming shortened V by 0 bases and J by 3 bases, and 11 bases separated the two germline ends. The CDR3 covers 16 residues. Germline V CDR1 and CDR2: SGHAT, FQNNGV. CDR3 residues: CASSLEPVAANEKLFF. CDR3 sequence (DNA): TGTGCCAGCAGCTTAGAGCCCGTAGCGGCTAATGAAAAACTGTTTTTT.

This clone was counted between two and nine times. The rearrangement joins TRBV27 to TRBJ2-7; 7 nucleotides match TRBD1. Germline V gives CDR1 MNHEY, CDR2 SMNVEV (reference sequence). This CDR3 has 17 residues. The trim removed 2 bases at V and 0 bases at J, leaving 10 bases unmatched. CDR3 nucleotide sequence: TGTGCCAGCAGTTTAACTACAGGGGCCAGGAGCTCCTACGAGCAGTACTTC. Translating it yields CASSLTTGARSSYEQYF.

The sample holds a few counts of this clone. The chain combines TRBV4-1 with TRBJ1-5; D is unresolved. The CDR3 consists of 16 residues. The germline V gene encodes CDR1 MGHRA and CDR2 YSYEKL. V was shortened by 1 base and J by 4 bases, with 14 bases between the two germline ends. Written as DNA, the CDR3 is TGCGCCAGCAGCCAAGGCCGGGAGGAGGGTAATCAGCCCCAGCATTTT. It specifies CASSQGREEGNQPQHF.

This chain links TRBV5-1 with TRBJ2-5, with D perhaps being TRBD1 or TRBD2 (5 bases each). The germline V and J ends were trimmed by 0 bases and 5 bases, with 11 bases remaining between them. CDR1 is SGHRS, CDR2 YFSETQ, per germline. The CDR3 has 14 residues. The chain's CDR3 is CASSLAEGRETQYF. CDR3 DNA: TGCGCCAGCAGCTTGGCCGAGGGGCGGGAGACCCAGTACTTC.

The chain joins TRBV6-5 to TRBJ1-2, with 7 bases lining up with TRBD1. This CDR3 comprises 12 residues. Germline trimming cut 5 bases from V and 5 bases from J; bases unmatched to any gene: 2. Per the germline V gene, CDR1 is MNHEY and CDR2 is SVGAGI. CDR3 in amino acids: CASSGQAYGYTF. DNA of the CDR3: TGTGCCAGCAGTGGACAGGCGTATGGCTACACCTTC.

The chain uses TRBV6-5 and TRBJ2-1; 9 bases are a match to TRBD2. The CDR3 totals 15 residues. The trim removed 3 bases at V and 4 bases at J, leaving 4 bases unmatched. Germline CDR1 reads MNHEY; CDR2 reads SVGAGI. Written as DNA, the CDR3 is TGTGCCAGCAGTTATGGGACTAGCAGGTACAATGAGCAGTTCTTC. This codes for CASSYGTSRYNEQFF.

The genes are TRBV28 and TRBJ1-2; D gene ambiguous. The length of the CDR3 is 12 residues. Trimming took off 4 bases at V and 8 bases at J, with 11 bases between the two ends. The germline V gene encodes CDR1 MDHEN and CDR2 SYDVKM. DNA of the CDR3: TGTGCCAGCAGTTCGCCCCAGTGGGGCTACACCTTC. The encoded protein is CASSSPQWGYTF.

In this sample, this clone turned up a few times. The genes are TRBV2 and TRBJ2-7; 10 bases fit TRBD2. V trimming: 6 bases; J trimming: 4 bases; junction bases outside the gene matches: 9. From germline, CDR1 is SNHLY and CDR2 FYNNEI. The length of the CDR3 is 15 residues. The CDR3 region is CASSDQGLASYEQYF. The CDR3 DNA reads TGTGCCAGCAGCGACCAGGGACTAGCGAGTTACGAGCAGTACTTC.

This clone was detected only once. The CDR3 bases are TGTGCAAGTCGCTCAGGGGACGCCATGAACACTGAAGCTTTCTTT. It is translated as CASRSGDAMNTEAFF. The genes are TRBV12-2 and TRBJ1-1; the D segment call TRBD1 is taken from the table without a DNA check. TRBV12-2 represents a pseudogene. The CDR3 covers 15 residues.

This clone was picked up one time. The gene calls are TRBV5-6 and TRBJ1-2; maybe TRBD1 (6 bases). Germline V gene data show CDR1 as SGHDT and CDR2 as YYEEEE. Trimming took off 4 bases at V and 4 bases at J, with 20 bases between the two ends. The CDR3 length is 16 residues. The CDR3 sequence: CASSHNPDRRVYGYTF. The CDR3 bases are TGTGCCAGCAGCCACAATCCGGACAGAAGAGTCTATGGCTACACCTTC.

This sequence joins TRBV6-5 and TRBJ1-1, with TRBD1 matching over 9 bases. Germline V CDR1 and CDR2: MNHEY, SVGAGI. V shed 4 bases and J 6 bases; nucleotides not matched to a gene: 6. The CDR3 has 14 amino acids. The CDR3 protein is CASSSGQGIPEAFF. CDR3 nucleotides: TGTGCCAGCAGTTCGGGACAGGGTATACCTGAAGCTTTCTTT.

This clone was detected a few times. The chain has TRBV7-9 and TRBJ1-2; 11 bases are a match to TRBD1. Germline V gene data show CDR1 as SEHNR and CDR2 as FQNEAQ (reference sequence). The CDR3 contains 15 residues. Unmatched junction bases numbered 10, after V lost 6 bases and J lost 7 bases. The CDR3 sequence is CASSYRDRGASGYTF. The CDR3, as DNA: TGTGCCAGCAGTTATCGGGACAGGGGGGCATCTGGCTACACCTTC.

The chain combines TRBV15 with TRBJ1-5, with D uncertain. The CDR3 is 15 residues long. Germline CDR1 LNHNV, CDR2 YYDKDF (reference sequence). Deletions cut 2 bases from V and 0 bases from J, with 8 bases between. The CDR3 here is CATSRLGGSNQPQHF. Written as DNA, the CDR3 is TGTGCCACCAGCAGACTCGGAGGTAGCAATCAGCCCCAGCATTTT.

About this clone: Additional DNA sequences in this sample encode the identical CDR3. CDR3 loop: CASSDPTVTYEQYF. The DNA of the CDR3 is TGTGCCAGTAGTGACCCGACGGTAACCTACGAGCAGTACTTC. The V and J genes are TRBV19 and TRBJ2-7; D is undetermined. V lost 5 bases to trimming and J lost 2 bases, with 13 bases between them. The CDR3 length is 14 residues. Germline CDR1 and CDR2: LNHDA and SQIVND (reference sequence). The full variable domain, rest sourced from reference TRBV19 and TRBJ2-7, is DGGITQSPKYLFRKEGQNVTLSCEQNLNHDAMYWYRQDPGQGLRLIYYSQIVNDFQKGDIAEGYSVSREKKESFPLTVTSAQKNPTAFYLCASSDPTVTYEQYFGPGTRLTVT.

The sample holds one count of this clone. CDR3 nucleotide sequence: TGTGCCAGCAGCGAAGAGGTCAGTGGGGGGCGACGTTATGGCTACACCTTC. The encoded protein is CASSEEVSGGRRYGYTF. This chain joins TRBV9 and TRBJ1-2; TRBD1 is a possible D gene (6 bases). CDR3 length: 17 residues. Germline CDR1 and CDR2: SGDLS and YYNGEE. V was trimmed by 3 bases and J by 5 bases, leaving 23 bases between them.

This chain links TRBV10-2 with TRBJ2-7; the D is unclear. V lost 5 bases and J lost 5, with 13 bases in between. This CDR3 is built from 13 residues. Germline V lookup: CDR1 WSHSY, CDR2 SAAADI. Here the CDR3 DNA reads TGCGCCAGCAGTACTGGGCCCAAGCACGAGCAGTACTTC. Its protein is CASSTGPKHEQYF.

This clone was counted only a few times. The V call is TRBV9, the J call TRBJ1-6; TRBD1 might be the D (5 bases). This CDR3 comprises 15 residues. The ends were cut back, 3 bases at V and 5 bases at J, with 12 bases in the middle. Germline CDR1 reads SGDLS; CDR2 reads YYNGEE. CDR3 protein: CASSATRGNNSPLHF. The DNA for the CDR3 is TGTGCCAGCAGCGCCACCCGGGGGAATAATTCACCCCTCCACTTT. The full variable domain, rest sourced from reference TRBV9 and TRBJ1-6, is DSGVTQTPKHLITATGQRVTLRCSPRSGDLSVYWYQQSLDQGLQFLIQYYNGEERAKGNILERFSAQQFPDLHSELNLSSLELGDSALYFCASSATRGNNSPLHFGNGTRLTVT.

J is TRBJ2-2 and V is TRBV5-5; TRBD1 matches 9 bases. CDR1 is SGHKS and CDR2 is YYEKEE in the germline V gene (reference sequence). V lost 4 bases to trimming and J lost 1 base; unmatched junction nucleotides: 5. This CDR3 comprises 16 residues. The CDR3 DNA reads TGTGCCAGCAGCCGGGGACAGGGAAAGAACACCGGGGAGCTGTTTTTT. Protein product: CASSRGQGKNTGELFF.

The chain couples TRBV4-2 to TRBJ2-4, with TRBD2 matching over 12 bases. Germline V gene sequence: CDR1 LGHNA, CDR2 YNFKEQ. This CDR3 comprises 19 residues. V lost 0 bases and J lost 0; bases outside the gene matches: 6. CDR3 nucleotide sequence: TGTGCCAGCAGCCAAGAAGGCCTAGCGGGGGGGATAGCCAAAAACATTCAGTACTTC. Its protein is CASSQEGLAGGIAKNIQYF.

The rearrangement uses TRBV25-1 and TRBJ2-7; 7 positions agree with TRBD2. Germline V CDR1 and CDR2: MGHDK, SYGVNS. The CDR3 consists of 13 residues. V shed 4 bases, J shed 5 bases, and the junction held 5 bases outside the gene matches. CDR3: CASSAKTSHEQYF. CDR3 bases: TGTGCCAGCAGTGCCAAGACTAGCCACGAGCAGTACTTC.

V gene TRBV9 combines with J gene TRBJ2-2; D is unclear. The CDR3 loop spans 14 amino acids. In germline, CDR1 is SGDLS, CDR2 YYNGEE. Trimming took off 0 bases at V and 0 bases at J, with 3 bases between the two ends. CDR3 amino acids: CASSVGPNTGELFF. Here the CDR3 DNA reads TGTGCCAGCAGCGTAGGCCCGAACACCGGGGAGCTGTTTTTT.

The CDR3 nucleotides are TGCGCCAGCAGCCTAACAGGGGGGAATTCACCCCTCCACTTT. The encoded protein is CASSLTGGNSPLHF. This chain joins TRBV4-1 and TRBJ1-6; TRBD1 matches 8 bases. The CDR3 sequence is 14 residues long. Germline CDR1 and CDR2: MGHRA and YSYEKL. V lost 4 bases to trimming and J lost 7 bases; unmatched junction nucleotides: 3.

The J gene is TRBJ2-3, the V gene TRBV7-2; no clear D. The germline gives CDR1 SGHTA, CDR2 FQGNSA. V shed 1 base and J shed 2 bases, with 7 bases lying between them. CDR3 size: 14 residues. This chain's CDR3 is CASSLGPYTDTQYF. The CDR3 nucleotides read TGTGCCAGCAGCTTAGGCCCGTACACAGATACGCAGTATTTT.

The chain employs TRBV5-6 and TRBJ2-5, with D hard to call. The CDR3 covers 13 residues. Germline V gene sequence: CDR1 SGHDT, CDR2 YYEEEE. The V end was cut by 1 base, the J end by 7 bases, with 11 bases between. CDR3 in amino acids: CASSLSSSGTQYF. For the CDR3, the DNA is TGTGCCAGCAGCTTGTCGAGTTCGGGGACCCAGTACTTC.

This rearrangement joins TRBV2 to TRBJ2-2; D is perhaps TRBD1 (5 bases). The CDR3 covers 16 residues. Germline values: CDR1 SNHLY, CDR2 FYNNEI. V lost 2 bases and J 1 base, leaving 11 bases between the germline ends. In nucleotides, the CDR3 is TGTGCCAGCAGTGAACAGGGTACTGAGAACACCGGGGAGCTGTTTTTT. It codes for CASSEQGTENTGELFF.

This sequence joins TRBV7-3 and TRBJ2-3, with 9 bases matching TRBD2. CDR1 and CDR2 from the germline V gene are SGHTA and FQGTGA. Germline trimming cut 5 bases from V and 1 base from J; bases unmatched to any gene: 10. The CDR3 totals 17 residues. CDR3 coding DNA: TGTGCCAGCAGCCTGGGGCTAGCGGGGTGGGGCACAGATACGCAGTATTTT. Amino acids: CASSLGLAGWGTDTQYF.

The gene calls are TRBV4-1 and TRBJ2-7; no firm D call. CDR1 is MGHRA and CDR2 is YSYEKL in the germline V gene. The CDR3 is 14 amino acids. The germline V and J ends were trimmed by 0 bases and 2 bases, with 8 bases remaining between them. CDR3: CASSQDRKAYEQYF. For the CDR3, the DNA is TGCGCCAGCAGCCAAGACCGAAAAGCCTACGAGCAGTACTTC.

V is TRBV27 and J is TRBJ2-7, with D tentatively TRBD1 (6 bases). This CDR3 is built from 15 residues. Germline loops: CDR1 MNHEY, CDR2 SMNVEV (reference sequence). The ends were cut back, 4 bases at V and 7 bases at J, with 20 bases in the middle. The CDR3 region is CASSSPGQGPREQYF. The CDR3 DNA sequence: TGTGCCAGCAGTTCCCCGGGACAAGGGCCTCGTGAGCAGTACTTC.